Shown below are 22 T cell receptor beta chains from a single sample sequenced in a study of multiple sclerosis patients with progressive multifocal leukoencephalopathy (dated by TCRdb to about 2019). Library preparation employed the immunoSEQ multiplex PCR assay. TCRdb provides this immuneACCESS table in a form limited to in-frame rearrangements. Some clones are lacking; in checked studies, under half of them reflect an unresolved V gene, and why the rest are absent is not known. The sample table holds roughly 28,000 clones, of which 75% to 90% were seen once. 12% of the sample comes from the top ten. Read against the paper, the sample's time point label means: time of PML onset. The meaning of the sample's treatment or condition label: on natalizumab therapy at sampling. The sequenced sample was PBMCs, obtained from a patient treated with natalizumab. These receptors came from a woman in her 30s with progressive multifocal leukoencephalopathy.

This clone was seen just once. The chain uses TRBV7-8 and TRBJ2-5; a possible D gene is TRBD2 (6 bases). Germline CDR1 reads SGHVS; CDR2 reads FQNEAQ. The CDR3 totals 16 residues. Trimming removed 1 base at V and 2 bases at J, with 14 bases between. CDR3 protein: CASSLGIGGPQETQYF. The CDR3 coding sequence is TGTGCCAGCAGCTTAGGGATCGGGGGTCCGCAAGAGACCCAGTACTTC.

The chain combines TRBV11-2 with TRBJ1-2, with TRBD1 identical over 7 bases. The length of the CDR3 is 13 residues. Germline-derived CDR1 and CDR2 are SGHAT and FQNNGV. Trimming cost V 5 bases and J 5 bases; bases outside gene matches: 5. The CDR3: CASSHPTGYGYTF. Here the CDR3 DNA reads TGTGCCAGCAGCCACCCGACAGGGTATGGCTACACCTTC.

CDR3 amino acids: CAWSDRGNQPQHF. CDR3 sequence (DNA): TGTGCCTGGAGTGACAGGGGAAATCAGCCCCAGCATTTT. The chain uses TRBV30 and TRBJ1-5; 7 bases agree with TRBD1. V lost 1 base to trimming and J lost 4 bases; unmatched junction nucleotides: 1. Germline loops: CDR1 GTSNPN, CDR2 SVGIG (reference sequence). The CDR3 consists of 13 residues.

The chain uses TRBV5-4 and TRBJ1-2, with D possibly being TRBD1 (6 bases). This CDR3 is built from 14 residues. Looked up from germline, CDR1 is SGHNT and CDR2 is YYREEE (reference sequence). Trimming left V 2 bases short and J 3 bases short, with 11 bases between. CDR3 amino acids: CASSFQAGDYGYTF. DNA of the CDR3: TGTGCCAGCAGCTTCCAAGCAGGGGACTATGGCTACACCTTC.

The chain uses TRBV28 and TRBJ1-4; 7 bases fit TRBD1. Germline assignment: CDR1 MDHEN and CDR2 SYDVKM. Unmatched junction bases numbered 11, after V lost 5 bases and J lost 8 bases. This CDR3 spans 15 amino acids. The CDR3 reads CASSLQTGLNEKLFF. DNA of the CDR3: TGTGCCAGCAGTCTCCAGACAGGGCTCAACGAAAAACTGTTTTTT.

About this clone itself: Additional DNA sequences in this sample encode the identical CDR3. The chain links TRBV10-3 to TRBJ2-5, with D unresolved. The CDR3 extends over 12 amino acids. Looked up from germline, CDR1 is ENHRY and CDR2 is SYGVKD. Trimming shortened V by 2 bases and J by 3 bases, and 4 bases separated the two germline ends. CDR3 in DNA: TGTGCCATCAGTGAGAGGGAAGAGACCCAGTACTTC. Translating it yields CAISEREETQYF.

This clone was observed a handful of times. This chain uses TRBV5-5 with TRBJ1-2, with D tentatively TRBD1 (6 bases). CDR3 length equals 14 residues. Trimming cost V 2 bases and J 7 bases, with 15 bases left between them. In germline, CDR1 is SGHKS, CDR2 YYEKEE (reference sequence). CDR3 DNA: TGTGCCAGCAGCTTCGAGGGACATTCGGGTGGCTACACCTTC. Its translation: CASSFEGHSGGYTF.

The chain links TRBV19 to TRBJ2-1; 8 bases are shared with TRBD2. Germline V gene lookup returns CDR1 LNHDA and CDR2 SQIVND (reference sequence). The CDR3 is 15 residues long. The trim removed 3 bases at V and 2 bases at J, leaving 3 bases unmatched. CDR3 DNA sequence: TGTGCCAGTAGTATGGATAGCGGGGCCTACAATGAGCAGTTCTTC. Its protein is CASSMDSGAYNEQFF.

The chain combines TRBV9 with TRBJ2-3, with D possibly being TRBD1 or TRBD2 (5 bases each). Germline V gene lookup returns CDR1 SGDLS and CDR2 YYNGEE. The V gene lost 4 bases and the J gene lost 2 bases, with 11 bases spanning the gap. This CDR3 has 14 amino acids. CDR3 sequence (DNA): TGTGCCAGCAGCACGGGGCCGGACACAGATACGCAGTATTTT. Its protein is CASSTGPDTDTQYF.

This clone has more than one count but fewer than ten. This chain uses TRBV7-9 with TRBJ2-1; D perhaps matches TRBD2 (6 bases). Germline loops: CDR1 SEHNR, CDR2 FQNEAQ (reference sequence). Trimming left V 2 bases short and J 7 bases short, with 21 bases between. The CDR3 is made up of 17 amino acids. CDR3 bases: TGTGCCAGCAGCTTACCAGCGGCTAGCGCGGTTGAGAATGAGCAGTTCTTC. Its translation: CASSLPAASAVENEQFF. Drawing the rest from reference TRBV7-9 and TRBJ2-1, the complete variable domain is DTGVSQNPRHKITKRGQNVTFRCDPISEHNRLYWYRQTLGQGPEFLTYFQNEAQLEKSRLLSDRFSAERPKGSFSTLEIQRTEQGDSAMYLCASSLPAASAVENEQFFGPGTRLTVL.

V usage is TRBV7-6 and J usage is TRBJ2-5; TRBD1 is a possible D gene (6 bases). Germline V CDR1 and CDR2: SGHVS, FNYEAQ. V shed 5 bases and J shed 3 bases, with 22 bases lying between them. CDR3 length: 17 amino acids. The DNA for the CDR3 is TGTGCCAGCAGCCAAAAAAAACAGGGAATAGTAGAAGAGACCCAGTACTTC. Translated: CASSQKKQGIVEETQYF.

The V gene is TRBV5-6, the J gene TRBJ1-1; TRBD1 aligns across 7 bases. After removal of 5 bases from V and 4 bases from J, the junction contained 2 bases not matched to a gene. Germline CDR1 and CDR2: SGHDT and YYEEEE. CDR3 size: 12 residues. The CDR3 region is CASRTGVTEAFF. In DNA, the CDR3 is TGTGCCAGCAGAACAGGGGTCACTGAAGCTTTCTTT.

The chain combines TRBV5-6 with TRBJ2-7; 7 bases agree with TRBD1. This CDR3 has 14 residues. Trimming at V came to 1 base and at J to 7 bases, leaving 8 bases not matched to a gene. CDR1 is SGHDT and CDR2 is YYEEEE in the germline V gene. The CDR3 DNA sequence: TGTGCCAGCAGCTTGAACCCAGGGGGACGGGAGCAGTACTTC. Residues: CASSLNPGGREQYF.

The rearrangement joins TRBV19 to TRBJ1-1, with no clear D. The V end lost 3 bases, the J end lost 0 bases, and 5 bases lay between the germline ends. This CDR3 is built from 13 residues. In germline, CDR1 is LNHDA, CDR2 SQIVND (reference sequence). The DNA for the CDR3 is TGTGCCAGTAGTATTACTTTGAACACTGAAGCTTTCTTT. Translated: CASSITLNTEAFF.

The rearrangement uses TRBV6-1 and TRBJ1-2; TRBD1 aligns across 8 bases. The germline gives CDR1 MNHNS, CDR2 SASEGT. This CDR3 contains 14 residues. V was clipped by 6 bases and J by 4 bases; unmatched bases: 7. In nucleotides, the CDR3 is TGTGCCAGCAGACAGGGGGGCAAGGTCTATGGCTACACCTTC. This sequence encodes CASRQGGKVYGYTF.

The CDR3 bases are TGTGCCAGCAGCTACCGGGACAGGGACTTGAGGGAGCTGTTTTTT. Amino acid sequence: CASSYRDRDLRELFF. The chain recombines TRBV7-9 with TRBJ2-2; 9 bases line up with TRBD1. Germline V gene data show CDR1 as SEHNR and CDR2 as FQNEAQ (reference sequence). J gave up 9 bases and V 4 bases, and 9 bases lay outside the gene matches. CDR3 length: 15 residues.

The V call is TRBV18, the J call TRBJ2-5, with D possibly being TRBD1 (6 bases). Deletions cut 3 bases from V and 5 bases from J, with 19 bases between. Germline V gene data show CDR1 as KGHSH and CDR2 as LQKENI. The CDR3 is 16 amino acids. CDR3 sequence reads: CASSPRVFSQGETQYF. CDR3 nucleotides: TGTGCCAGCTCACCGCGGGTCTTCTCCCAGGGGGAGACCCAGTACTTC.

The chain couples TRBV18 to TRBJ1-4; TRBD1 matches at 9 bases. Germline-derived CDR1 and CDR2 are KGHSH and LQKENI. The CDR3 runs 18 residues. Unmatched junction bases numbered 8, after V lost 3 bases and J lost 0 bases. CDR3 protein: CASSPQGTGIATNEKLFF. The CDR3 nucleotides are TGTGCCAGCTCACCGCAAGGGACAGGGATTGCAACTAATGAAAAACTGTTTTTT.

The chain links TRBV7-9 to TRBJ2-7; D is tentatively TRBD1 or TRBD2 (5 bases each). Trimming removed 6 bases at V and 0 bases at J, with 15 bases between. This CDR3 spans 15 amino acids. Per the germline V gene, CDR1 is SEHNR and CDR2 is FQNEAQ (reference sequence). The DNA of the CDR3 is TGTGCCAGCAGAGGGAGTGGGGCCTTCTCCTACGAGCAGTACTTC. It codes for CASRGSGAFSYEQYF.

J is TRBJ2-2 and V is TRBV7-9, with D possibly TRBD1 on 6 matching bases. The CDR3 is made up of 16 amino acids. CDR1 and CDR2 (germline): SEHNR, FQNEAQ (reference sequence). Trimming shortened V by 6 bases and J by 2 bases, and 16 bases separated the two germline ends. The CDR3 loop reads CASRPSRGPNTGELFF. The CDR3 DNA reads as TGTGCCAGCAGGCCCTCCAGGGGCCCAAACACCGGGGAGCTGTTTTTT.

The chain uses TRBV6-1 and TRBJ2-7; TRBD1 agrees at 10 bases. Germline CDR1 and CDR2: MNHNS and SASEGT. CDR3 size: 14 residues. With 6 bases clipped from V and 3 bases from J, the junction kept 5 bases outside the gene matches. This CDR3 reads CASRTGTGVYEQYF. The CDR3 nucleotides read TGTGCCAGCAGAACCGGGACAGGGGTCTACGAGCAGTACTTC.

The chain has TRBV4-2 and TRBJ2-1; D might be TRBD2 (5 bases). There are 11 residues in the CDR3. V lost 0 bases, J lost 12 bases, and 6 bases lay in between. Germline loops: CDR1 LGHNA, CDR2 YNFKEQ. The CDR3 reads CASSQERVQFF. For the CDR3, the DNA is TGTGCCAGCAGCCAAGAGAGGGTGCAGTTCTTC.